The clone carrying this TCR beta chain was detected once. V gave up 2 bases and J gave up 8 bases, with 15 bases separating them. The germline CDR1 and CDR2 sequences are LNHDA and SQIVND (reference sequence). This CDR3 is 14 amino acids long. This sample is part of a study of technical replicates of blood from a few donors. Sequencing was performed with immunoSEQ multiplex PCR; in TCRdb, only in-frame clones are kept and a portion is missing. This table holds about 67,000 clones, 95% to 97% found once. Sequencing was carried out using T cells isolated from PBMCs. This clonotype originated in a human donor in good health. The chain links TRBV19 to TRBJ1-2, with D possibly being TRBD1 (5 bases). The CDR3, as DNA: TGTGCCAGTAGTATAAAGACAGTAACGTCGGGCTACACCTTC. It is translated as CASSIKTVTSGYTF. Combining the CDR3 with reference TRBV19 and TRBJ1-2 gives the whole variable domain DGGITQSPKYLFRKEGQNVTLSCEQNLNHDAMYWYRQDPGQGLRLIYYSQIVNDFQKGDIAEGYSVSREKKESFPLTVTSAQKNPTAFYLCASSIKTVTSGYTFGSGTRLTVV.